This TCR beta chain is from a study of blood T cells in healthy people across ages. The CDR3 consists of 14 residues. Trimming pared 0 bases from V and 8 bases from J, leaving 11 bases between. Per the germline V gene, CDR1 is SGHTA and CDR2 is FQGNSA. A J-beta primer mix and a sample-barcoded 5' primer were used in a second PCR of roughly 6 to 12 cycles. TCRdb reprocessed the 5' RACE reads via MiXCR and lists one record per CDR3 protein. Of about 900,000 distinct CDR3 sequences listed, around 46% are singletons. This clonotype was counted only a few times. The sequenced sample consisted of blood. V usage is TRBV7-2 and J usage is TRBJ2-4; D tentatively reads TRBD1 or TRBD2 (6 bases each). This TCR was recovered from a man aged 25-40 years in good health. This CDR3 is CASSLAGGTDIQYF. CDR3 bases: TGTGCCAGCAGCTTAGCGGGGGGCACGGACATTCAGTACTTC.